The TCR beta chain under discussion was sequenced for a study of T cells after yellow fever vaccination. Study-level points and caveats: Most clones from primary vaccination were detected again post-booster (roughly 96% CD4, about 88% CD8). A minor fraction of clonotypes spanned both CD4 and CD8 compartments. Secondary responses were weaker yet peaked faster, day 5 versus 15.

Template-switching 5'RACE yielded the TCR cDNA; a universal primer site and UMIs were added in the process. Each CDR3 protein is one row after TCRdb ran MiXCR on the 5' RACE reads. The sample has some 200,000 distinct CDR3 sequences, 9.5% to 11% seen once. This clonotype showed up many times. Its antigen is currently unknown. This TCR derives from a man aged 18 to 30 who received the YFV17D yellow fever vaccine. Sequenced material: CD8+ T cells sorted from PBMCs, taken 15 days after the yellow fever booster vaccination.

CDR3 coding DNA: TGCGCCAGCAGCCCGGGGCCAGATACGCAGTATTTT. This sequence encodes CASSPGPDTQYF. This chain joins TRBV5-1 and TRBJ2-3, with D perhaps assigned TRBD1 or TRBD2 (5 bases each). CDR3 length: 12 residues. CDR1 is SGHRS and CDR2 is YFSETQ in the germline V gene. Trimming pared 4 bases from V and 4 bases from J, leaving 7 bases between.